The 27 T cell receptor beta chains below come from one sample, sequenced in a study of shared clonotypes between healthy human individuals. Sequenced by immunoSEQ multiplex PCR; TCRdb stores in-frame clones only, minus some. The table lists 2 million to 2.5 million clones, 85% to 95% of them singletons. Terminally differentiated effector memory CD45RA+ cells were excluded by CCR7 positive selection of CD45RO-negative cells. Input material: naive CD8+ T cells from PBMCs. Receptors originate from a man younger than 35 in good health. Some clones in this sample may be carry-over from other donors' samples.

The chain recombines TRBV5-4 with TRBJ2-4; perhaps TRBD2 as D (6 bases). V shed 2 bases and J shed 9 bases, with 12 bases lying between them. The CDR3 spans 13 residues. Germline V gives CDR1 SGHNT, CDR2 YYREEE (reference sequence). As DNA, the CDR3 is TGTGCCAGCAGCTTACCGGAGGGAGGCATTCAGTACTTC. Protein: CASSLPEGGIQYF.

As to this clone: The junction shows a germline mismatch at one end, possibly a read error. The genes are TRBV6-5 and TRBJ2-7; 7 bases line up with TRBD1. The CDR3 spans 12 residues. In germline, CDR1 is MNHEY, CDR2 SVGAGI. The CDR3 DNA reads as TGTGCCAGCAGCTCCGGCTCGGAAAGGGGGCTCTTC. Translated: CASSSGSERGLF.

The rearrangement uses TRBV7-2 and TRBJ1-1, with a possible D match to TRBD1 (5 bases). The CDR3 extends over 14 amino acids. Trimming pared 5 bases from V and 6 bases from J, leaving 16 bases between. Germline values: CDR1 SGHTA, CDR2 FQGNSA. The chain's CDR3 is CASSPLLRGAEAFF. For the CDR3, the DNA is TGTGCCAGCAGCCCCCTACTTAGGGGCGCTGAAGCTTTCTTT.

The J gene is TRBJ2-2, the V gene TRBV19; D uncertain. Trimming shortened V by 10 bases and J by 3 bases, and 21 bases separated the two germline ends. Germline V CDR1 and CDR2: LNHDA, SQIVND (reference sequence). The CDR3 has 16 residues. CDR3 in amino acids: CATTTPHGWDTGELFF. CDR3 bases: TGTGCCACAACAACCCCCCACGGATGGGACACCGGGGAGCTGTTTTTT.

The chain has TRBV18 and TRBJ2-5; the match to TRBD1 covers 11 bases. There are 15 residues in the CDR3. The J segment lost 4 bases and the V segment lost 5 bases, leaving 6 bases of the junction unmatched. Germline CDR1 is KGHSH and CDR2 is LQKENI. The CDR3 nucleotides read TGTGCCAGCTCAGCGGACAGGGGGCTCGGAGAGACCCAGTACTTC. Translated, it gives CASSADRGLGETQYF.

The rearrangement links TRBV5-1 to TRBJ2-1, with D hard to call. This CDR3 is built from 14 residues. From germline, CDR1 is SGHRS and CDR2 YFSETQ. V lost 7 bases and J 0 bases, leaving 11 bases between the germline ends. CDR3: CASSRWDSYNEQFF. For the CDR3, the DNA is TGCGCCAGCTCCCGGTGGGACTCCTACAATGAGCAGTTCTTC.

The CDR3 region has the DNA TGTGCCAGCAGCCCGACAGGGATTAACACTGAAGCTTTCTTT. It translates to CASSPTGINTEAFF. The chain carries TRBV5-6 and TRBJ1-1, with TRBD1 matching 7 bases. The germline gives CDR1 SGHDT, CDR2 YYEEEE. The CDR3 covers 14 residues. Trimming removed 4 bases from V and 2 bases from J; junction bases left unmatched: 5.

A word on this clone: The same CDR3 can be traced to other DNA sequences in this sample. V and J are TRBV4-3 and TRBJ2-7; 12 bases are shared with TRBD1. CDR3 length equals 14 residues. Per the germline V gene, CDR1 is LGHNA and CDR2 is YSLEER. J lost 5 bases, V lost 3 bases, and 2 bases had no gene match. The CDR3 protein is CASSQGTGGDEQYF. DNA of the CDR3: TGCGCCAGCAGCCAGGGGACAGGGGGCGACGAGCAGTACTTC.

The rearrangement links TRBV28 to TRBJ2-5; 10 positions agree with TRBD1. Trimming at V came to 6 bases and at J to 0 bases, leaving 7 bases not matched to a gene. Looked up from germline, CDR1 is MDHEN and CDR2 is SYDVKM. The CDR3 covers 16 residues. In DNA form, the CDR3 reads TGTGCCAGCAGGCATACGGGACAGGGGTACCAAGAGACCCAGTACTTC. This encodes CASRHTGQGYQETQYF.

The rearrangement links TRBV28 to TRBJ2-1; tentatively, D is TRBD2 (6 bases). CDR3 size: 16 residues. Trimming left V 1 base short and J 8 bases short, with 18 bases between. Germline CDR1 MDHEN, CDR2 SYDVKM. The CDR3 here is CASSLSLWGEWDEQFF. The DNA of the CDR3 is TGTGCCAGCAGTTTATCTCTGTGGGGGGAATGGGATGAGCAGTTCTTC.

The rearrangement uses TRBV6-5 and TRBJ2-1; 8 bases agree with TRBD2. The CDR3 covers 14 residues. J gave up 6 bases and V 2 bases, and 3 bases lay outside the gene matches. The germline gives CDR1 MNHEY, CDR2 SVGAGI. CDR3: CASSYSGSFNEQFF. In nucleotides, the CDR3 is TGTGCCAGCAGTTACAGCGGGAGTTTCAATGAGCAGTTCTTC.

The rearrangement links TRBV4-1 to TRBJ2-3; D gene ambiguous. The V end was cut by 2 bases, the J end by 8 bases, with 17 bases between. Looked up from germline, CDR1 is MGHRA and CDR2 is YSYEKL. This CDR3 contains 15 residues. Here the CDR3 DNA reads TGCGCCAGCAGCCAATTGGACGGAAGTTTTGCTACGCAGTATTTT. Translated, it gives CASSQLDGSFATQYF.

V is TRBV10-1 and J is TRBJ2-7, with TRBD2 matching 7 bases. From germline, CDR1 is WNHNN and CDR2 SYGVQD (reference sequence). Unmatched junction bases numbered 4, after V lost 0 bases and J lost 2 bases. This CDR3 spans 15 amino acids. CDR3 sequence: CASSESLGGPYEQYF. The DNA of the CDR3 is TGCGCCAGCAGTGAGTCGTTGGGAGGGCCCTACGAGCAGTACTTC.

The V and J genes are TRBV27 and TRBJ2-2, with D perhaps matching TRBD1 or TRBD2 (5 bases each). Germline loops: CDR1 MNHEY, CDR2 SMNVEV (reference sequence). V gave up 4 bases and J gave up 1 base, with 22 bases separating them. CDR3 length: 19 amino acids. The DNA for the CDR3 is TGTGCCAGCAGTTCCATTAGTGGGAGAGGGGCGAAGAACACCGGGGAGCTGTTTTTT. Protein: CASSSISGRGAKNTGELFF.

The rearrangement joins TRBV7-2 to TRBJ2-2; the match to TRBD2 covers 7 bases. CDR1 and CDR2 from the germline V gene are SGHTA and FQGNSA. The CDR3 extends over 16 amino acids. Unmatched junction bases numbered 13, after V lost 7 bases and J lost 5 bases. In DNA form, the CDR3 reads TGTGCCAGCACCCACGGGGCGGGAGTGAGTACCGGGGAGCTGTTTTTT. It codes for CASTHGAGVSTGELFF.

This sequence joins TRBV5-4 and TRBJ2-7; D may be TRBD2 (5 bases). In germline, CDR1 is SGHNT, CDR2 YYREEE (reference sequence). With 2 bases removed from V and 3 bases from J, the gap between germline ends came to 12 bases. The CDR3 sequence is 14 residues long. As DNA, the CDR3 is TGTGCCAGCAGCTTAGAGGCTAGCAGCTACGAGCAGTACTTC. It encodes CASSLEASSYEQYF.

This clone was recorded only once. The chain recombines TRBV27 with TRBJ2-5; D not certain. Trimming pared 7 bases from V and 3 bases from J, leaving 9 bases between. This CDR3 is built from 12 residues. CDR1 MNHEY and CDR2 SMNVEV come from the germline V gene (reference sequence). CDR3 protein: CASKGPKETQYF. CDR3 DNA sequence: TGTGCCAGCAAAGGACCTAAAGAGACCCAGTACTTC.

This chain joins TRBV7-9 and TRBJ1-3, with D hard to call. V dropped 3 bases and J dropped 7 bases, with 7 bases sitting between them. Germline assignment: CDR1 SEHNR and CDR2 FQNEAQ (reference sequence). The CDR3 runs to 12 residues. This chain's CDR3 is CASSFGRNTIYF. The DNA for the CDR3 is TGTGCCAGCAGCTTTGGGAGGAACACCATATATTTT.

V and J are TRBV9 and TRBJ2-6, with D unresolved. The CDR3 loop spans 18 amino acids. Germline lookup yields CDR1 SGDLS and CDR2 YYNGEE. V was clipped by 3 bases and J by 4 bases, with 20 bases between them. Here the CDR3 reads CASSEYVGGDPGANVLTF. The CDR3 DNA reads TGTGCCAGCAGCGAATACGTTGGTGGCGATCCCGGGGCCAACGTCCTGACTTTC.

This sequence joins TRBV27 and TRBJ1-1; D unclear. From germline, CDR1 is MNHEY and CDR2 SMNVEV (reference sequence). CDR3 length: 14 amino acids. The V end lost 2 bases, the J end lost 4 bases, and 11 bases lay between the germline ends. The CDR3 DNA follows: TGTGCCAGCAGTTTAAGTCCGGCGGGCACTGAAGCTTTCTTT. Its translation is CASSLSPAGTEAFF.

CDR3 amino acids: CASSSPSGREYEQYF. CDR3 DNA sequence: TGTGCCAGCAGCTCCCCTAGCGGGAGGGAGTACGAGCAGTACTTC. The chain couples TRBV6-5 to TRBJ2-7, with 12 bases aligning to TRBD2. The CDR3 length is 15 residues. CDR1 and CDR2 from the germline V gene are MNHEY and SVGAGI. J gave up 4 bases and V 6 bases, and 7 bases lay outside the gene matches.

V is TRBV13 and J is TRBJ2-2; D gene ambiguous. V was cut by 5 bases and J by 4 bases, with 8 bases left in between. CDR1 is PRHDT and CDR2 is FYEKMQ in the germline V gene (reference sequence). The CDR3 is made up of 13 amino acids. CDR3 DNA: TGTGCCAGCAGCGAGGTGGGCACCGGGGAGCTGTTTTTT. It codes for CASSEVGTGELFF.

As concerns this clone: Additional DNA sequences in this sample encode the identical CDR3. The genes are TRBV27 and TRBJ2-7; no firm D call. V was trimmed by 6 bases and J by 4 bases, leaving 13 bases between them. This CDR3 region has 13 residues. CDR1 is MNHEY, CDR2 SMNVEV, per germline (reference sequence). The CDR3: CASSPLRRYEQYF. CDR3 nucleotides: TGTGCCAGCAGCCCTCTGCGGCGGTACGAGCAGTACTTC.

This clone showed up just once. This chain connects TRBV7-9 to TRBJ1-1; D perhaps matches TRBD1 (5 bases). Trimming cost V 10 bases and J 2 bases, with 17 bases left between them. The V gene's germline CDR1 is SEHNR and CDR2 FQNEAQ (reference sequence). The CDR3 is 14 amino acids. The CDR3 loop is CATRSIRANTEAFF. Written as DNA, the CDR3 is TGTGCCACCAGAAGTATCAGGGCAAACACTGAAGCTTTCTTT.

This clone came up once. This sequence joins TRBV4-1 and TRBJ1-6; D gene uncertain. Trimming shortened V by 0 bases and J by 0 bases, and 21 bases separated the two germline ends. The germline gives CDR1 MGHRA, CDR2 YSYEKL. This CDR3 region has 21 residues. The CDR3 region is CASSQDPLPPAESSYNSPLHF. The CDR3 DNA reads TGCGCCAGCAGCCAAGATCCCCTCCCGCCGGCGGAGAGCTCCTATAATTCACCCCTCCACTTT.

CDR3 sequence reads: CASSPLGNENEKLFF. The CDR3 DNA sequence: TGTGCCAGCAGCCCGTTAGGGAATGAGAATGAAAAACTGTTTTTT. V gene TRBV7-9 combines with J gene TRBJ1-4; D uncertain. There are 15 residues in the CDR3. In germline, CDR1 is SEHNR, CDR2 FQNEAQ (reference sequence). V was trimmed by 5 bases and J by 5 bases, leaving 15 bases between them.

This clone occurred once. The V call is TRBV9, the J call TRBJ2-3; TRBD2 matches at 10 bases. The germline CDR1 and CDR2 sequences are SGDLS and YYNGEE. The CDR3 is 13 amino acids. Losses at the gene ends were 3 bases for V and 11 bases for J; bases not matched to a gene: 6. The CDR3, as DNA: TGTGCCAGCAGCGGTCGACTAGCGGGCAAGCAGTATTTT. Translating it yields CASSGRLAGKQYF. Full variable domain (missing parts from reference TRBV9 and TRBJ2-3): DSGVTQTPKHLITATGQRVTLRCSPRSGDLSVYWYQQSLDQGLQFLIQYYNGEERAKGNILERFSAQQFPDLHSELNLSSLELGDSALYFCASSGRLAGKQYFGPGTRLTVL.